The 12 T cell receptor beta chains below all came from one sample that was sequenced in a study of Graves' ophthalmopathy and Graves' hyperthyroidism. RNA transcripts yielded amplified TCR beta CDR3 regions. HTBI primers served in a first-round RT-PCR, which a second-round multiplex PCR followed. TCRdb analysed the multiplex PCR reads with MiXCR anew, one entry per CDR3 protein. The table has 600,000 to 950,000 distinct CDR3 sequences, roughly 41% seen once; the top ten hold 40% to 45%. The sequencing input was peripheral blood. The receptor source for this set is an adult man with Graves' ophthalmopathy.

This clonotype was seen repeatedly, ten times or more. The rearrangement links TRBV20-1 to TRBJ1-6; weak D call: TRBD1 (5 bases). Germline V gene sequence: CDR1 DFQATT, CDR2 SNEGSKA (reference sequence). The CDR3 is 14 residues long. V gave up 0 bases and J gave up 9 bases, with 12 bases separating them. In nucleotides, the CDR3 is TGCAGTGCTAGAGATTACGGGGCTGTTTCACCCCTCCACTTT. It specifies CSARDYGAVSPLHF.

This clonotype was detected many times. The chain joins TRBV11-2 to TRBJ2-5; 9 bases map to TRBD1. The trim removed 5 bases at V and 5 bases at J, leaving 9 bases unmatched. CDR3 size: 15 residues. CDR1 and CDR2 (germline): SGHAT, FQNNGV. The CDR3 bases are TGTGCCAGCAGCCCCACGGGACAGGGAGTGGAGACCCAGTACTTC. Translation gives CASSPTGQGVETQYF.

Notes on this clonotype: At one end the junction does not follow the germline gene, possibly because of a read error. The rearrangement joins TRBV7-9 to TRBJ2-3; D tentatively reads TRBD1 or TRBD2 (5 bases each). The CDR3 has 16 residues. The germline V gene encodes CDR1 SEHNR and CDR2 FQNEAQ (reference sequence). This CDR3 reads CADSRRGQVVTDTQNF. The CDR3 DNA reads TGTGCCGACAGCCGCCGGGGCCAGGTTGTCACAGATACGCAGAATTTT.

Remarks on this clonotype: This could be a read error, since a much larger clone is one nucleotide away. This rearrangement joins TRBV11-2 to TRBJ1-6; the D gene is possibly TRBD1 (6 bases). This CDR3 has 14 amino acids. V gave up 2 bases and J gave up 11 bases, with 13 bases separating them. Per germline, CDR1 SGHAT and CDR2 FQNNGV. CDR3 region: CASSLRGESTPLHF. The CDR3 DNA reads as TGTGCCAGCAGCTTAAGGGGGGAATCTACACCCCTCCACTTT. Looking up the rest from reference TRBV11-2 and TRBJ1-6 gives the full variable domain: EAGVAQSPRYKIIEKRQSVAFWCNPISGHATLYWYQQILGQGPKLLIQFQNNGVVDDSQLPKDRFSAERLKGVDSTLKIQPAKLEDSAVYLCASSLRGESTPLHFGNGTRLTVT.

V usage is TRBV2 and J usage is TRBJ1-2; possible D gene TRBD1, 6 bases. The V end lost 5 bases, the J end lost 5 bases, and 18 bases lay between the germline ends. The CDR3 contains 15 residues. Germline lookup yields CDR1 SNHLY and CDR2 FYNNEI. CDR3 DNA sequence: TGTGCCAGCAGTTACAGGGAGGACACTCTTTATGGCTACACCTTC. It encodes CASSYREDTLYGYTF. Complete variable domain (other parts from reference TRBV2 and TRBJ1-2): EPEVTQTPSHQVTQMGQEVILRCVPISNHLYFYWYRQILGQKVEFLVSFYNNEISEKSEIFDDQFSVERPDGSNFTLKIRSTKLEDSAMYFCASSYREDTLYGYTFGSGTRLTVV.

The gene calls are TRBV24-1 and TRBJ1-5, with TRBD1 matching 8 bases. Trimming took 4 bases from V and 9 from J; bases not matched to a gene: 10. Germline V gene sequence: CDR1 KGHDR, CDR2 SFDVKD. This CDR3 contains 15 residues. The CDR3 reads CATSDPGTGLPPQHF. The DNA for the CDR3 is TGTGCCACCAGTGACCCAGGGACAGGATTGCCGCCCCAGCATTTT.

V gene TRBV7-9 combines with J gene TRBJ1-6, with D unresolved. V was shortened by 5 bases and J by 0 bases, with 11 bases between the two germline ends. The CDR3 sequence is 16 residues long. Germline V gene lookup returns CDR1 SEHNR and CDR2 FQNEAQ (reference sequence). Here the CDR3 DNA reads TGTGCCAGCAGCGGGCTTACTAGCTCCTATAATTCACCCCTCCACTTT. It codes for CASSGLTSSYNSPLHF. Full variable domain (remainder filled in from reference TRBV7-9 and TRBJ1-6): DTGVSQNPRHKITKRGQNVTFRCDPISEHNRLYWYRQTLGQGPEFLTYFQNEAQLEKSRLLSDRFSAERPKGSFSTLEIQRTEQGDSAMYLCASSGLTSSYNSPLHFGNGTRLTVT.

Written as DNA, the CDR3 is TGTGCCATCAGTGATCTGAGCGGGAACTCCTACAATGAGCAGTTCTTC. As protein: CAISDLSGNSYNEQFF. This chain uses TRBV10-3 with TRBJ2-1, with 7 bases that match TRBD2. CDR3 length: 16 residues. Per germline, CDR1 ENHRY and CDR2 SYGVKD. The trim removed 3 bases at V and 0 bases at J, leaving 5 bases unmatched.

As for this clonotype: With a much larger clone just one base away, this may be a read error. This chain connects TRBV19 to TRBJ2-6, with 7 bases lining up with TRBD2. Germline CDR1 reads LNHDA; CDR2 reads SQIVND (reference sequence). This CDR3 is built from 15 residues. With V trimmed by 9 bases and J by 0 bases, 5 bases remained unmatched. This CDR3 is CASSGADSGANVLTF. As DNA, the CDR3 is TGTGCCAGCAGCGGGGCGGACTCTGGGGCCAACGTCCTGACTTTC.

The J gene is TRBJ1-5, the V gene TRBV7-9; 10 nucleotides align to TRBD1. The CDR3 totals 14 residues. CDR1 is SEHNR and CDR2 is FQNEAQ in the germline V gene (reference sequence). The J segment lost 14 bases and the V segment lost 5 bases, leaving 12 bases of the junction unmatched. The CDR3 loop is CASSRTGTGENEHF. The DNA for the CDR3 is TGTGCCAGCAGCCGAACCGGGACAGGGGAGAACGAGCATTTT.

There are a few counts of this clonotype. This sequence joins TRBV2 and TRBJ1-1; D is unresolved. Germline V gene lookup returns CDR1 SNHLY and CDR2 FYNNEI. Trimming removed 4 bases at V and 3 bases at J, with 9 bases between. CDR3 length: 13 residues. CDR3 region: CASSGESDTEAFF. Here the CDR3 DNA reads TGTGCCAGCAGTGGTGAATCAGACACTGAAGCTTTCTTT.

CDR3 protein: CATNLRGGHEQYF. CDR3 nucleotide sequence: TGTGCCACGAATCTCAGGGGGGGGCACGAGCAGTACTTC. The V gene is TRBV5-6, the J gene TRBJ2-7; D could derive from TRBD1 or TRBD2 (7 bases each). The CDR3 sequence is 13 residues long. V shed 9 bases and J shed 5 bases, with 18 bases lying between them. The germline V gene encodes CDR1 SGHDT and CDR2 YYEEEE.